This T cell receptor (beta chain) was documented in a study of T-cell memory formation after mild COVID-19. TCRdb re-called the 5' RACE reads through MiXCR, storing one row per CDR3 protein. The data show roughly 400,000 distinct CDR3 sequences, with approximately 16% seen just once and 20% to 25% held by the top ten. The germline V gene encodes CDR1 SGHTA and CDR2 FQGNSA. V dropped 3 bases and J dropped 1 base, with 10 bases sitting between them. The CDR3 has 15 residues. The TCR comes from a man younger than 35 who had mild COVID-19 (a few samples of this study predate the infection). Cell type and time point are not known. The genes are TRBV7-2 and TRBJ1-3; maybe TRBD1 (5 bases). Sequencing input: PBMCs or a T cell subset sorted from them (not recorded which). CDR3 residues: CASSLAPGSGNTIYF. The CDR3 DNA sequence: TGTGCCAGCAGCTTGGCCCCAGGGTCTGGAAACACCATATATTTT. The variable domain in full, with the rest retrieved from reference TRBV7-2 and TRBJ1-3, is GAGVSQSPSNKVTEKGKDVELRCDPISGHTALYWYRQSLGQGLEFLIYFQGNSAPDKSGLPSDRFSAERTGGSVSTLTIQRTQQEDSAVYLCASSLAPGSGNTIYFGEGSWLTVV.